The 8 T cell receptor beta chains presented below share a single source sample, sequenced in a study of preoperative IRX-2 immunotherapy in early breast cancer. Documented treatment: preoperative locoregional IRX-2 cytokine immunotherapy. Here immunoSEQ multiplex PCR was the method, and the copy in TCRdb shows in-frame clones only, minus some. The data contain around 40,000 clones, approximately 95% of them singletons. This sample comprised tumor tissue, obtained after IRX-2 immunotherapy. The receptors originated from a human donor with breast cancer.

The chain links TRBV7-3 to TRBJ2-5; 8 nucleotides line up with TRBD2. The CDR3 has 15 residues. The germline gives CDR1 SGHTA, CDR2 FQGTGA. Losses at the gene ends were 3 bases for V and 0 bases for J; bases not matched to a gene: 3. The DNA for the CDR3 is TGTGCCAGCAGCTTGTTAGCGGGGCACCAAGAGACCCAGTACTTC. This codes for CASSLLAGHQETQYF.

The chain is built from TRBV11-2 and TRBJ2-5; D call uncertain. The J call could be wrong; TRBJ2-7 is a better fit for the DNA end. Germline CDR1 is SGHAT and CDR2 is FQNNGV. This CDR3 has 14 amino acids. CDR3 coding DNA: TGTGCCAGCAGCGAATCGGCAGAATCCTACGAGCAGTACTTC. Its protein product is CASSESAESYEQYF.

The CDR3 nucleotides read TGTGCCAGCAGCCCTTGGGGCGGGGGGAATGAGCAGTTCTTC. Amino acids: CASSPWGGGNEQFF. V usage is TRBV13 and J usage is TRBJ2-1; 8 bases agree with TRBD2. The J segment lost 7 bases and the V segment lost 5 bases, leaving 7 bases of the junction unmatched. CDR3 size: 14 residues. CDR1 is PRHDT, CDR2 FYEKMQ, per germline (reference sequence).

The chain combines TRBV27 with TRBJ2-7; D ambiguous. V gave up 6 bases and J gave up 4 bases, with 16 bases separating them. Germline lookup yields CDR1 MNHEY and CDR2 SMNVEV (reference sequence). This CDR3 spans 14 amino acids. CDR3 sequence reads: CASSPEAVIYEQYF. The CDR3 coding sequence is TGTGCCAGCAGCCCCGAGGCAGTAATTTACGAGCAGTACTTC.

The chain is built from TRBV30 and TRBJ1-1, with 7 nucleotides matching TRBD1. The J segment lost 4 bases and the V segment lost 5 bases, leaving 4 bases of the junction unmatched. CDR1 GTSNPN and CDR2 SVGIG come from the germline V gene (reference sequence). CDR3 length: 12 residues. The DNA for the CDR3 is TGTGCCTGGGACAGGGAAGGCACTGAAGCTTTCTTT. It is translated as CAWDREGTEAFF.

This CDR3 reads CASSRYSGTSFKPQHF. DNA for the CDR3: TGTGCCAGCTCACGGTATTCCGGGACCTCGTTTAAGCCCCAGCATTTT. The chain has TRBV18 and TRBJ1-5; possible D gene TRBD1, 5 bases. V lost 4 bases and J 8 bases, leaving 21 bases between the germline ends. The CDR3 extends over 16 amino acids. CDR1 KGHSH and CDR2 LQKENI come from the germline V gene.

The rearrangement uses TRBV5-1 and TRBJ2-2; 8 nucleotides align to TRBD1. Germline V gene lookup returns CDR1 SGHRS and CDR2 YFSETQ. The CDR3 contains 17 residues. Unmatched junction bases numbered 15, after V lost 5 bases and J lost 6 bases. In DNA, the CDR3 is TGCGCCAGCAGATTCTCGGCCGGGACAGGATACGCCGGGGAGCTGTTTTTT. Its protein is CASRFSAGTGYAGELFF.

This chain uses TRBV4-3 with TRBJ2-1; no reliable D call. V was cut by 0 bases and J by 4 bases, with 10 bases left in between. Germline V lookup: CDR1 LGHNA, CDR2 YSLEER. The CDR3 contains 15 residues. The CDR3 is CASSQDGGTYNEQFF. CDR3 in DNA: TGCGCCAGCAGCCAAGATGGCGGTACGTACAATGAGCAGTTCTTC.